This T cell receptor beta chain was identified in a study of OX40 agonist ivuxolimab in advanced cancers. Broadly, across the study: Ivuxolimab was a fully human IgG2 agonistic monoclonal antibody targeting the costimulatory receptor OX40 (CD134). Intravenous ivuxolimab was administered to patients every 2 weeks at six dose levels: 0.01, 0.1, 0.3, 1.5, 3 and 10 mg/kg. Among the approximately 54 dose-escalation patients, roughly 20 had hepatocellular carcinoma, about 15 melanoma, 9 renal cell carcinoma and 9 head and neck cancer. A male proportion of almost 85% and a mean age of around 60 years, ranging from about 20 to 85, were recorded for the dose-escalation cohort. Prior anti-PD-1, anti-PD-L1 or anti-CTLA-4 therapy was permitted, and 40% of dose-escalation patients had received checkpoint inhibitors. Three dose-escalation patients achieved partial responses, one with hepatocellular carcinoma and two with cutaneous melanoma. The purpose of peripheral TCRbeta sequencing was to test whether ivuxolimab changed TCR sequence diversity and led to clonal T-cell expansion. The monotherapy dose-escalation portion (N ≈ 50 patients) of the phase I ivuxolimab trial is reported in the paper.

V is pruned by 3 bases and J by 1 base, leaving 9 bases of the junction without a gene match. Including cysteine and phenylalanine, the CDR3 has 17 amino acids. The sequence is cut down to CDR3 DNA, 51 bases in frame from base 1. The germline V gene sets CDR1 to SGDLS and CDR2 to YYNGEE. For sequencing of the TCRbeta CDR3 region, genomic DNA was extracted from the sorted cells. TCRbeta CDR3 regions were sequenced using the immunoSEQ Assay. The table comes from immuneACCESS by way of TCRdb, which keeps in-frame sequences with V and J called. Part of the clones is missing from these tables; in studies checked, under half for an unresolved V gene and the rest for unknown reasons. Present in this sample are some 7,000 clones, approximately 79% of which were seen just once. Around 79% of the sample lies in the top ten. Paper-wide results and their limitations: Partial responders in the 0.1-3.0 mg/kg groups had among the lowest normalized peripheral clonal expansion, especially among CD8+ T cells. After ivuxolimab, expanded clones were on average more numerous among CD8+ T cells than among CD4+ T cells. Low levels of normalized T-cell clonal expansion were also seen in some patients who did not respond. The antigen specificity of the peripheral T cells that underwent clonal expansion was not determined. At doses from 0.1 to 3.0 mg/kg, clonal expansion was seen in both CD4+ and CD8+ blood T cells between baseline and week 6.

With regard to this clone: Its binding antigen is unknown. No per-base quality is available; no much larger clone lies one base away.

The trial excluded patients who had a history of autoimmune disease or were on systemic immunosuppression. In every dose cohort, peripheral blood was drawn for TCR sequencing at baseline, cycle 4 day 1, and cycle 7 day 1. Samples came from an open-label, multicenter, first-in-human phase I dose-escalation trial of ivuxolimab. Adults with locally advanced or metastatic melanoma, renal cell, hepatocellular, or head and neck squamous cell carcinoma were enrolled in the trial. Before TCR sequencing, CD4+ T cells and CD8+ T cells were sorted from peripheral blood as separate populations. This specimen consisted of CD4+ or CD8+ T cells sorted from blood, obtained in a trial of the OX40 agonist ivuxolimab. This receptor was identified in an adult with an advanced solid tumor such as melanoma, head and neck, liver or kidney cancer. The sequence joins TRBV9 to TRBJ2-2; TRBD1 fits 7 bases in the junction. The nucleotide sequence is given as TGTGCCAGCAGCGCCCGGGACAGACCCATGAACACCGGGGAGCTGTTTTTT. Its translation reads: CASSARDRPMNTGELFF.